The 31 T cell receptor beta chains presented below share a single source sample, sequenced in a study of monozygotic twins with inflammatory bowel disease. Each CDR3 protein gets one entry in TCRdb, which reprocessed the 5' RACE reads and gives no DNA. The sample totals over 120,000 distinct CDR3 sequences. The specimen sequenced was blood. The origin of the receptors is a human donor with ulcerative colitis or Crohn's disease, or a healthy co-twin of an affected twin (not recorded which).

V is TRBV12-3 or TRBV12-4 and J is TRBJ2-5; TCRdb's D gene call, TRBD1, goes unchecked for lack of DNA. The CDR3 contains 17 residues. CDR3 sequence: CASSFLVGQGITETQYF.

The chain uses TRBV9 and TRBJ2-7; there is no DNA to check the TCRdb D call of TRBD1. The CDR3 extends over 13 amino acids. The germline gives CDR1 SGDLS, CDR2 YYNGEE. The CDR3 sequence is CASSFQAQGEQYF. Full variable domain (outside the CDR3, taken from reference TRBV9 and TRBJ2-7): DSGVTQTPKHLITATGQRVTLRCSPRSGDLSVYWYQQSLDQGLQFLIQYYNGEERAKGNILERFSAQQFPDLHSELNLSSLELGDSALYFCASSFQAQGEQYFGPGTRLTVT.

J is TRBJ1-1 and V is TRBV5-1; the TRBD1 assignment by TCRdb is unverifiable without DNA. The CDR3 consists of 15 residues. Germline V CDR1 and CDR2: SGHRS, YFSETQ. CDR3 residues: CASSPEDRVNTEAFF.

The chain carries TRBV2 and TRBJ2-7. This CDR3 is 11 amino acids long. CDR1 SNHLY and CDR2 FYNNEI come from the germline V gene. CDR3 protein: CASRTDYEQYF.

The chain couples TRBV19 to TRBJ1-3. Germline V gene sequence: CDR1 LNHDA, CDR2 SQIVND (reference sequence). The CDR3 has 15 amino acids. The CDR3 sequence: CASRQVRHSGNTIYF.

The CDR3 sequence: CASSRQGGANQPQHF. V gene TRBV6-2 or TRBV6-3 combines with J gene TRBJ1-5. This CDR3 is built from 15 residues. The germline gives CDR1 MNHEY, CDR2 SVGEGT.

The V gene is TRBV19, the J gene TRBJ2-5; TCRdb picks TRBD2, but there is no DNA to check that call. From germline, CDR1 is LNHDA and CDR2 SQIVND (reference sequence). The CDR3 sequence is 13 residues long. CDR3: CASRGSDLETQYF.

V is TRBV29-1 and J is TRBJ2-1; the TCRdb call, TRBD1, lacks DNA for checking. The CDR3 totals 17 residues. Germline V gene lookup returns CDR1 SQVTM and CDR2 ANQGSEA. The CDR3 here is CSVENPRGTGGYGEQFF.

The chain uses TRBV7-3 and TRBJ2-6; the TRBD1 assignment by TCRdb is unverifiable without DNA. Germline V gene sequence: CDR1 SGHTA, CDR2 FQGTGA. CDR3 length equals 16 residues. The CDR3 loop reads CASSYRFTSGANVLTF.

The chain recombines TRBV6-6 with TRBJ2-3; no DNA is available, so the TRBD2 call from TCRdb remains unchecked. CDR1 and CDR2 (germline): MNHNY, SVGAGI (reference sequence). There are 14 residues in the CDR3. CDR3: CASTPAGPTDTQYF.

The rearrangement joins TRBV27 to TRBJ2-2. This CDR3 has 12 residues. Germline assignment: CDR1 MNHEY and CDR2 SMNVEV (reference sequence). CDR3 loop: CASSLLPGELFF.

V usage is TRBV6-4 and J usage is TRBJ2-1; the D gene TCRdb calls, TRBD1, cannot be checked with no DNA. Germline V gives CDR1 MRHNA, CDR2 SNTAGT. The CDR3 contains 15 residues. CDR3 residues: CASSGTVGGHGEQFF.

The chain recombines TRBV10-3 with TRBJ2-1; without DNA, the TCRdb call of TRBD1 cannot be checked. Germline V gives CDR1 ENHRY, CDR2 SYGVKD. CDR3 size: 14 residues. CDR3 region: CAISDGDWGDEQFF.

V gene TRBV7-3 combines with J gene TRBJ2-1; TCRdb names TRBD1, which stays unverified in the absence of DNA. Germline loops: CDR1 SGHTA, CDR2 FQGTGA. The CDR3 spans 15 residues. The CDR3 spells CASSLVGQGNNEQFF. Together with reference TRBV7-3 and TRBJ2-1, the CDR3 gives the full variable domain: GAGVSQTPSNKVTEKGKYVELRCDPISGHTALYWYRQSLGQGPEFLIYFQGTGAADDSGLPNDRFFAVRPEGSVSTLKIQRTERGDSAVYLCASSLVGQGNNEQFFGPGTRLTVL.

V and J are TRBV10-2 and TRBJ2-3; TCRdb's D call, TRBD1, is unchecked because there is no DNA. The CDR3 extends over 14 amino acids. The V gene's germline CDR1 is WSHSY and CDR2 SAAADI. CDR3 sequence: CASSTDRERDTQYF.

The chain joins TRBV7-9 to TRBJ2-1; the TCRdb call, TRBD2, lacks DNA for checking. In germline, CDR1 is SEHNR, CDR2 FQNEAQ (reference sequence). The CDR3 is made up of 17 amino acids. The chain's CDR3 is CASSPLTSGSSYNEQFF.

V is TRBV5-4 and J is TRBJ2-7. The CDR3 is 14 amino acids. The V gene's germline CDR1 is SGHNT and CDR2 YYREEE (reference sequence). The CDR3 sequence is CASSLDSSSYEQYF.

This chain connects TRBV7-2 to TRBJ1-1; TCRdb's D call, TRBD1, is unchecked because there is no DNA. Germline CDR1 and CDR2: SGHTA and FQGNSA. This CDR3 contains 12 residues. The CDR3 spells CASSLVRGQGFF.

V usage is TRBV3-1 and J usage is TRBJ2-7; TCRdb returns TRBD1, unconfirmable since there is no DNA. The length of the CDR3 is 13 residues. Germline V gene lookup returns CDR1 LGHDT and CDR2 YNNKEL (reference sequence). CDR3 in amino acids: CASSPKTGPEQYF.

This chain uses TRBV20-1 with TRBJ2-1; TCRdb's D gene call, TRBD2, goes unchecked for lack of DNA. Looked up from germline, CDR1 is DFQATT and CDR2 is SNEGSKA (reference sequence). The CDR3 contains 15 residues. The CDR3 sequence is CSARDPGLAHPQQFF.

V gene TRBV29-1 combines with J gene TRBJ1-5; TCRdb reports TRBD1, a call that lacks DNA to check it against. The CDR3 totals 14 residues. Germline CDR1 SQVTM, CDR2 ANQGSEA. CDR3 in amino acids: CSVSLQGASQPQHF.

The chain is built from TRBV7-2 and TRBJ2-7; there is no DNA to check the TCRdb D call of TRBD1. The germline V gene encodes CDR1 SGHTA and CDR2 FQGNSA. This CDR3 has 13 amino acids. The CDR3 sequence: CASSLAGQSEQYF.

The chain employs TRBV6-5 and TRBJ1-5. The CDR3 is 12 residues long. Germline V gene sequence: CDR1 MNHEY, CDR2 SVGAGI. The CDR3 sequence: CASSDRDQPQHF.

The V gene is TRBV27, the J gene TRBJ2-7; TCRdb indicates TRBD1, and absent DNA this call remains unverified. Germline V gene lookup returns CDR1 MNHEY and CDR2 SMNVEV (reference sequence). CDR3 length equals 19 residues. The CDR3 protein is CASSHTTGLGSGFDYEQYF.

The chain uses TRBV10-2 and TRBJ1-6. The CDR3 has 14 residues. CDR1 is WSHSY, CDR2 SAAADI, per germline. CDR3 residues: CASSLFQDNSPLHF.

The chain has TRBV10-1 and TRBJ1-2; no DNA is available, so the TRBD1 call from TCRdb remains unchecked. The CDR3 sequence is 13 residues long. Looked up from germline, CDR1 is WNHNN and CDR2 is SYGVQD (reference sequence). The CDR3 sequence: CASSQGRDYGYTF.

V gene TRBV4-1 combines with J gene TRBJ2-5. The CDR3 is 14 residues long. CDR1 is MGHRA, CDR2 YSYEKL, per germline. CDR3 in amino acids: CASSPRTYQETQYF.

The J gene is TRBJ2-1, the V gene TRBV10-3; TCRdb selects TRBD2, and the lack of DNA leaves this call unchecked. This CDR3 is 13 amino acids long. CDR1 is ENHRY, CDR2 SYGVKD, per germline. CDR3 sequence: CAINEREGREQFF.

CDR3 loop: CASRGASNSPIHF. The V and J genes are TRBV9 and TRBJ1-6. This CDR3 has 13 amino acids. Germline values: CDR1 SGDLS, CDR2 YYNGEE.

CDR3 region: CAISFDKERAFF. The chain is built from TRBV10-3 and TRBJ1-1. The CDR3 contains 12 residues. Looked up from germline, CDR1 is ENHRY and CDR2 is SYGVKD.

This sequence joins TRBV28 and TRBJ1-6. The CDR3 consists of 15 residues. Germline CDR1 and CDR2: MDHEN and SYDVKM. CDR3 sequence reads: CASSFVGINNSPLHF.